This T cell receptor beta chain was sequenced during a study of blood T cell repertoires in COVID-19. Study-wide context: Both acute and convalescent COVID-19 samples were obtained from the United States, Italy and Spain.

Followed longitudinally, the Seattle patients had been enrolled during active infection. The method was immunoSEQ multiplex PCR; TCRdb's version includes in-frame clones alone and lacks a portion of them. Here the sample spans fewer than 300,000 clones, roughly 80% being singletons. The sample taken for sequencing was peripheral blood. This TCR was recovered from a human donor with COVID-19, enrolled during active disease. The donor label of this sample is uncertain.

The CDR3 here is CASSEGQSSGNTIYF. The CDR3 DNA sequence: TGTGCCAGCTCCGAGGGACAGAGCTCTGGAAACACCATATATTTT. This chain links TRBV18 with TRBJ1-3, with 7 positions matching TRBD1. Germline V gene lookup returns CDR1 KGHSH and CDR2 LQKENI. The CDR3 is 15 amino acids. The J segment lost 0 bases and the V segment lost 6 bases, leaving 5 bases of the junction unmatched.